This T cell receptor beta chain was recorded in a study of cytomegalovirus exposure and HLA in healthy donors. Study-level information: Genetic ancestry analysis placed more than 80% of the roughly 400 donors that were genotyped in the Caucasian-associated cluster. Overall study findings and caveats: Roughly uniform sequencing depth across donors was assumed, possibly incorrectly. Likely technical artifact: a cluster of highly shared sequence variants.

PCR employed 60 Vbeta and 13 Jbeta primers. Only in-frame clones appear in the TCRdb table, and some are missing; sequencing was by immunoSEQ multiplex PCR. The sample contains about 120,000 clones, 6.5% to 9.5% of which appear only once. In its sample, this clone was seen a few times. Its specificity is not known. The sample taken for sequencing was PBMCs. This clonotype originated in a woman aged 40-49 years in good health and CMV-seropositive.

The CDR3 here is CASSEGDATRAFF. The CDR3, as DNA: TGTGCCAGCAGTGAAGGAGACGCAACGAGGGCTTTCTTT. The V gene is TRBV2, the J gene TRBJ1-1; D call uncertain. With 1 base removed from V and 11 bases from J, the gap between germline ends came to 14 bases. This CDR3 comprises 13 residues. The germline V gene has CDR1 SNHLY and CDR2 FYNNEI.